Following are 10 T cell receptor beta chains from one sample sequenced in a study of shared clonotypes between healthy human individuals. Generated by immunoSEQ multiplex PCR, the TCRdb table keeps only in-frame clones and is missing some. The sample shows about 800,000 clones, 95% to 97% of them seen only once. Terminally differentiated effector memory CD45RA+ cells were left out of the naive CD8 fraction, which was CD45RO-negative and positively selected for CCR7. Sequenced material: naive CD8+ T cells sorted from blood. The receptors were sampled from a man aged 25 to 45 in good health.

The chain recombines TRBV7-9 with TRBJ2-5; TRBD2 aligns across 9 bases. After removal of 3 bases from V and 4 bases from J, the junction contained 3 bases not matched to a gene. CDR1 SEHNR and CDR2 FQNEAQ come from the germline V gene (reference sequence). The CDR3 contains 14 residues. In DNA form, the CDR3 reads TGTGCCAGCAGCTTCGGCGGGAGGGGAGAGACCCAGTACTTC. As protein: CASSFGGRGETQYF.

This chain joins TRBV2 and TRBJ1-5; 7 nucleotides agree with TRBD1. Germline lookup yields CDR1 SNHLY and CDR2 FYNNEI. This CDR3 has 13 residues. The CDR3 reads CALGQNSNQPQHF. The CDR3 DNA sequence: TGTGCGCTGGGACAGAATAGCAATCAGCCCCAGCATTTT.

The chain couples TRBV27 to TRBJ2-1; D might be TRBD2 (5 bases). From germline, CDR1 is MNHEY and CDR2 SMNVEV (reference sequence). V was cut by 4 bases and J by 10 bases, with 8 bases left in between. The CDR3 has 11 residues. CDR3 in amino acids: CASSWGEEQFF. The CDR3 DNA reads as TGTGCCAGCAGTTGGGGAGAGGAGCAGTTCTTC.

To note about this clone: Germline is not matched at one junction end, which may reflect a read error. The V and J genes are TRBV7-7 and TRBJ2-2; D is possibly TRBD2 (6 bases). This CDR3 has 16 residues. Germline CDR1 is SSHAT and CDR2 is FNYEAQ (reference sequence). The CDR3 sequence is CASSLAPGVNTGELFF. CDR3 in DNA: TGTGCTAGCAGCTTAGCCCCGGGAGTAAACACCGGGGAGCTGTTTTTT.

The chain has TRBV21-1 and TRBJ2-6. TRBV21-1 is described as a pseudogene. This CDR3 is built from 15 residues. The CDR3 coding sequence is TGTGCCAGCAGCACAAGGGACTCTGGGGCCAACGTCCTGACTTTC. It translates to CASSTRDSGANVLTF.

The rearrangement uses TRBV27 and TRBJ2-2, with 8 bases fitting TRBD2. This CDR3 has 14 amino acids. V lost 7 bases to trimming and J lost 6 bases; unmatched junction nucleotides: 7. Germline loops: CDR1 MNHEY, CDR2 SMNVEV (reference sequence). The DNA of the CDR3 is TGTGCCAGCACCCCTCTCGGGGGGGCCGGGGAGCTGTTTTTT. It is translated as CASTPLGGAGELFF.

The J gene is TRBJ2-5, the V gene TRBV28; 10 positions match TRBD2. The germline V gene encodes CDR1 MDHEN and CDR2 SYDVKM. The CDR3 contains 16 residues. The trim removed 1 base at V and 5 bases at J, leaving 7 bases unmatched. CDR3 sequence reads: CASSLLASGSWETQYF. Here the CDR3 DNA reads TGTGCCAGCAGTTTATTGGCTAGCGGGAGTTGGGAGACCCAGTACTTC.

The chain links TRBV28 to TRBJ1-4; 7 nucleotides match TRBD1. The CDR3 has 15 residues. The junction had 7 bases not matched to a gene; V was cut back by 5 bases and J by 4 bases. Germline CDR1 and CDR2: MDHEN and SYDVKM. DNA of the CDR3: TGTGCCAGCAGTCTGAGGACAGGATTTAATGAAAAACTGTTTTTT. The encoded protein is CASSLRTGFNEKLFF.

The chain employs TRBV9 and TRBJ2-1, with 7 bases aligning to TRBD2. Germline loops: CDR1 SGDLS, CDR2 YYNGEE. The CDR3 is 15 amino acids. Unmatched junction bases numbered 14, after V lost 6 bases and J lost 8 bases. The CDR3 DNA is TGTGCCAGCACCCATAGTGGGAGGGCCGGTGATGAGCAGTTCTTC. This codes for CASTHSGRAGDEQFF.

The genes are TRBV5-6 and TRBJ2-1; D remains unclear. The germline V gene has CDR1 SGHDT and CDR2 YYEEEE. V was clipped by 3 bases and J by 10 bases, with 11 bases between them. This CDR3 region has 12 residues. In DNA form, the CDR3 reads TGTGCCAGCAGCTCGGAGAGTTGGGAGCAGTTCTTC. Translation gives CASSSESWEQFF.